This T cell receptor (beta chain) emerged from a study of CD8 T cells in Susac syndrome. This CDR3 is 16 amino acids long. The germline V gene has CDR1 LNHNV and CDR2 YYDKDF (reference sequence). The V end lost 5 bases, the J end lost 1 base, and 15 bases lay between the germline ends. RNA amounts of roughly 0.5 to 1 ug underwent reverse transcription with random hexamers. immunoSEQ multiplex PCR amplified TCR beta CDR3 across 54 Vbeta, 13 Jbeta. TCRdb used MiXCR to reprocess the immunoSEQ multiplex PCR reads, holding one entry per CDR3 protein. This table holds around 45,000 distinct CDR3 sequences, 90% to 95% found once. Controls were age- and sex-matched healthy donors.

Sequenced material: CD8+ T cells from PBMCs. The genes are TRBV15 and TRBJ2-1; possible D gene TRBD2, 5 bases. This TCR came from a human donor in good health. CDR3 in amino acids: CATSPGSGGSYNEQFF. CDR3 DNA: TGTGCCACCAGCCCGGGAAGTGGCGGTTCCTACAATGAGCAGTTCTTC.